These T cell receptor beta chains were read from a single sample in a study of B cell selection in AIRE deficiency. TCRdb's table, derived via immunoSEQ multiplex PCR, lists solely in-frame clones and lacks some. The sample yields tens of thousands of clones, 97% seen once. Sequenced sample: conventional CD4+ T cells sorted from PBMCs. These receptors were collected from a human donor with AIRE deficiency. Both conserved end residues are part of each CDR3. D genes are given only for firm matches. The listing skips clone size in some rows; elsewhere it reads once, few, many or a size class.

v_call	d_call	cdr3_length	clone_size	j_call	cdr3_aa	cdr3_nt
TRBV5-1	.	14	.	TRBJ1-4	CASSFNSHNEKLFF	TGCGCCAGCAGCTTTAACAGTCATAATGAAAAACTGTTTTTT
TRBV29-1	TRBD1	19	.	TRBJ2-1	CSVAPLGRGPSKPGLEQFF	TGCAGCGTCGCACCCCTGGGCAGGGGGCCCAGCAAACCCGGGCTTGAGCAGTTCTTC
TRBV4-2	.	14	once	TRBJ2-3	CASSQEGGTDTQYF	TGTGCCAGCAGCCAAGAAGGGGGAACAGATACGCAGTATTTT
TRBV11-3	.	15	once	TRBJ2-1	CASSPQARSYNEQFF	TGTGCCAGCAGCCCCCAGGCGCGCTCCTACAATGAGCAGTTCTTC
TRBV15	TRBD1	14	.	TRBJ2-7	CATARGQDSYEQYF	TGTGCCACCGCCCGCGGACAGGACTCCTACGAGCAGTACTTC
TRBV11-3	.	14	.	TRBJ2-7	CASSSGGGAYEQYF	TGTGCCAGCAGCTCGGGCGGGGGCGCCTACGAGCAGTACTTC
TRBV5-1	.	13	.	TRBJ1-2	CASSTPIGDGYTF	TGCGCCAGCAGCACCCCTATCGGGGATGGCTACACCTTC
TRBV14	TRBD2	17	.	TRBJ2-1	CASSSRTSGFVHNEQFF	TGTGCCAGCAGCAGCCGGACTAGCGGGTTTGTCCACAATGAGCAGTTCTTC
TRBV19	.	14	.	TRBJ1-1	CASSHRVLNTEAFF	TGTGCCAGTAGTCACAGGGTCCTGAACACTGAAGCTTTCTTT
TRBV28	.	14	.	TRBJ1-1	CASITGRLGTEAFF	TGTGCCAGCATCACGGGCCGATTGGGCACTGAAGCTTTCTTT
TRBV28	.	12	.	TRBJ1-1	CASSLRYREAFF	TGTGCCAGCAGCCTCCGTTACCGCGAAGCTTTCTTT
TRBV6-1	.	14	.	TRBJ2-5	CASSVGGQGETQYF	TGTGCCAGCAGTGTCGGCGGCCAGGGAGAGACCCAGTACTTC
TRBV28	.	13	.	TRBJ1-5	CASSKFGNQPQHF	TGTGCCAGCAGTAAGTTCGGGAATCAGCCCCAGCATTTT
TRBV7-3	TRBD1	13	.	TRBJ1-1	CASSLTRQGRAFF	TGTGCCAGCAGCTTAACCAGACAGGGGAGGGCTTTCTTT
TRBV15	.	15	.	TRBJ1-2	CATSRSMTANYGYTF	TGTGCCACCAGCAGATCTATGACAGCGAACTATGGCTACACCTTC
TRBV7-8	.	14	.	TRBJ1-3	CASSSGHPGNTIYF	TGTGCCAGCAGCTCCGGACATCCTGGAAACACCATATATTTT
TRBV7-8	.	17	.	TRBJ1-5	CASSFYQGVGSNQPQHF	TGTGCCAGCAGCTTCTATCAGGGAGTCGGGAGCAATCAGCCCCAGCATTTT